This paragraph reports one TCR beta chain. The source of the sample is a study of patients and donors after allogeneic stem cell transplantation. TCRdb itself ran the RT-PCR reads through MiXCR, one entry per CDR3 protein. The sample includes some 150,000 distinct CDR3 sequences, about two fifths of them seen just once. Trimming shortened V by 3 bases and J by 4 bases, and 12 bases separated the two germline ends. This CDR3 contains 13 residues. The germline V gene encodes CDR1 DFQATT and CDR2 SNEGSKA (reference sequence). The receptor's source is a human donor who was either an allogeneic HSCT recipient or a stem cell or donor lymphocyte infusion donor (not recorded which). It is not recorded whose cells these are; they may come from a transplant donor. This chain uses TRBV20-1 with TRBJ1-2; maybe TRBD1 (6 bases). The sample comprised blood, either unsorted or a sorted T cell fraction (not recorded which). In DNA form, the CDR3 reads TGCAGTGCTAGTCCCGTAGGGGGCTATGGCTACACCTTC. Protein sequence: CSASPVGGYGYTF.